This T cell receptor (beta chain) was identified in a study of blood T cell repertoires in COVID-19 (dated by TCRdb to the early 2020s). General notes on the study: The collaborator samples originated in the United States, Italy and Spain and spanned the acute and convalescent phases of COVID-19. The prospective study material was composed of cDNA or gDNA derived from T cells, B-cell-depleted T cells, or PBMCs. Subjects who had been exposed to COVID-19, were actively infected with it, or had recovered from it provided the deeply sampled blood TCRbeta repertoires that made up the dataset. The repertoires were made available in a free public database intended to serve as a resource for research on the immune response to SARS-CoV-2. The samples were drawn from the first 160 participants of the ongoing ImmuneRACE study and from 1,254 subjects provided by 6 global collaborators. Sample metadata almost always included a de-identified subject ID, COVID-19 status, age in years and sex. Where available, HLA class I and class II types were taken from metadata supplied by the sample provider and were not determined by assay-based typing.

What the work shows at the level of the full study, not this receptor alone: The amount of clinical and demographic metadata varied by source and participant and was provided uncurated.

The collaborating institutions used their own protocols to collect whole blood in K2EDTA tubes. Collaborator samples were shipped for TCRbeta analysis as frozen whole blood, isolated PBMCs, or DNA extracted from either sample type. Per the germline V gene, MDHEN is the CDR1 and SYDVKM is the CDR2. Its CDR3 holds 13 amino acids, cysteine through phenylalanine. Only the CDR3 part of the read is kept: 39 bases, read in frame from the first base. At the junction V is shortened by 6 bases and J by 5 bases, with 11 bases in between. Remarks on this clone: What this receptor recognizes is not known. One base away there is no much larger clone; base qualities are not given.

TCRbeta CDR3 regions were amplified from genomic DNA by means of the immunoSEQ Assay, a bias-controlled multiplex PCR. The study's own analysis went as follows. Within the assay, amplification of reference gene primers was used to estimate how many nucleated cells each sample contained. To quantify the absolute abundance of each unique TCRbeta CDR3 rearrangement, sequence reads were collapsed and filtered. Productive Simpson clonality was computed per sample as the square root of Simpson's diversity index over productive rearrangements. In TCRdb, the immuneACCESS table is reduced to in-frame sequences with V and J assigned. These tables do not hold every clone; where another copy was compared, an unresolved V gene accounts for under half, and the others remain unexplained. Clonal size and the V and J genes are those of that table, whereas D and trimming came from the DNA. In this sample the table shows about 49,000 clones, around 78% of which occur a single time. The top ten clonotypes cover about 12% of the sample.

The sequence was collected from a human donor in a cohort sampled during active COVID-19. Sequencing was performed on peripheral blood. The sequence is built from TRBV28 and TRBJ1-5, with no confident D gene call. In nucleotide form, the sequence is TGTGCCAGCAGCGTCGGGCGGGATCAGCCCCAGCATTTT. It encodes CASSVGRDQPQHF.